The 5 T cell receptor beta chains presented below share a single source sample, sequenced in a study of blood T cell repertoires in COVID-19 (TCRdb year 2020). Library construction relied on the immunoSEQ multiplex PCR assay. TCRdb holds this immuneACCESS table with in-frame rearrangements only. Some clones are missing; in checked studies, unresolved V genes explain under half, and the rest has no known cause. This sample comprises roughly 150,000 clones, 70% to 90% of them detected only once. About 8.8% of the sample rests with the top ten. Sequencing was carried out using peripheral blood. The receptors shown here come from a woman aged 80 or older with COVID-19, enrolled during active disease.

This chain uses TRBV7-2 with TRBJ1-5; TRBD1 is a possible D gene (6 bases). CDR3 length equals 15 residues. Germline-derived CDR1 and CDR2 are SGHTA and FQGNSA. The V gene lost 3 bases and the J gene lost 0 bases, with 9 bases spanning the gap. The CDR3 DNA is TGTGCCAGCAGCTTGTACAGGGATAGCAATCAGCCCCAGCATTTT. Translated, it gives CASSLYRDSNQPQHF.

The V gene is TRBV6-1, the J gene TRBJ2-3, with D unclear. The V end lost 3 bases, the J end lost 10 bases, and 8 bases lay between the germline ends. The CDR3 consists of 11 residues. Germline values: CDR1 MNHNS, CDR2 SASEGT. For the CDR3, the DNA is TGTGCCAGCAGTGAGCTGGAGTCGCAGTATTTT. Translation: CASSELESQYF.

The chain combines TRBV10-2 with TRBJ1-2, with D hard to call. V lost 0 bases, J lost 8 bases, and 10 bases lay in between. The V gene's germline CDR1 is WSHSY and CDR2 SAAADI. This CDR3 region has 13 residues. The CDR3 loop is CASSESGVGGYTF. The CDR3 DNA reads TGCGCCAGCAGTGAGTCGGGCGTCGGAGGCTACACCTTC.

This clone was recorded only once. The V gene is TRBV6-1, the J gene TRBJ1-6, with 7 positions matching TRBD1. The CDR3 covers 16 residues. Germline loops: CDR1 MNHNS, CDR2 SASEGT. V gave up 1 base and J gave up 4 bases; unmatched junction bases: 4. The CDR3 loop is CASSEGPGQYNSPLHF. The CDR3, as DNA: TGTGCCAGCAGTGAAGGCCCGGGACAGTATAATTCACCCCTCCACTTT.

This clone was counted only a few times. The chain recombines TRBV5-1 with TRBJ1-3, with D perhaps TRBD1 (5 bases). In germline, CDR1 is SGHRS, CDR2 YFSETQ. Trimming cost V 6 bases and J 4 bases, with 11 bases left between them. The CDR3 is 13 amino acids. Here the CDR3 DNA reads TGCGCCAGCACCCGGGACTCCGGAAACACCATATATTTT. Its protein is CASTRDSGNTIYF.